This T cell receptor beta chain was identified in a study of T cells in narcolepsy. The overall study: Enrolled donors included narcolepsy type 1 or type 2 patients and healthy controls.

Produced via immunoSEQ multiplex PCR; TCRdb's table is partial and in-frame only. This sample has about 35,000 clones, with over 80% found just once. A note on this clone: Antigen: not known.

Trimming removed 3 bases at V and 10 bases at J, with 13 bases between. CDR1 SGHAT and CDR2 FQNNGV come from the germline V gene. The CDR3 runs to 13 residues. The study's findings and limits: No autoreactive T cell clone sequences appeared in some memory CD4+ repertoires.

Material: memory (CD45RA-) CD4+ T cells from blood. The J gene is TRBJ2-1, the V gene TRBV11-2; perhaps D is TRBD1 or TRBD2 (6 bases each). This TCR came from a human donor in good health. The DNA for the CDR3 is TGTGCCAGCAGCTTTCTTGGGGGGACAGAGCAGTTCTTC. It codes for CASSFLGGTEQFF.